The 15 T cell receptor beta chains below were found in one sample sequenced in a study of blood T cell repertoires in COVID-19. TCRdb keeps only in-frame clones here, not all; method: immunoSEQ multiplex PCR. The table records about 160,000 clones, approximately 79% of them present only once. The sequenced material came from peripheral blood. Receptors were obtained from a woman between 40 and 50 years old with COVID-19, enrolled during active disease.

This clone has just a few counts. V usage is TRBV2 and J usage is TRBJ2-1; 8 bases fit TRBD2. Germline CDR1 is SNHLY and CDR2 is FYNNEI. The CDR3 covers 16 residues. After removal of 4 bases from V and 8 bases from J, the junction contained 13 bases not matched to a gene. CDR3 region: CASSVQGAGVYDEQFF. In nucleotides, the CDR3 is TGTGCCAGCAGTGTGCAAGGAGCGGGAGTTTACGATGAGCAGTTCTTC.

The chain has TRBV3-1 (or the pseudogene TRBV3-2) and TRBJ1-5; maybe TRBD1 (5 bases). Deletions cut 1 base from V and 13 bases from J, with 11 bases between. The CDR3 has 12 residues. Germline CDR1 is LGHDT and CDR2 is YNNKEL (reference sequence). CDR3: CASSQGTQDQHF. CDR3 DNA: TGTGCCAGCAGCCAAGGAACACAGGATCAGCATTTT.

Here the CDR3 DNA reads TGTGCCAGCAGCCAAATACCCCAAGGGACATTGTTCTCTGGGGCCAACGTCCTGACTTTC. It translates to CASSQIPQGTLFSGANVLTF. This chain uses TRBV4-2 with TRBJ2-6, with D possibly TRBD1 on 6 matching bases. The CDR3 has 20 residues. V shed 2 bases and J shed 0 bases, with 20 bases lying between them. From germline, CDR1 is LGHNA and CDR2 YNFKEQ.

The J gene is TRBJ2-1, the V gene TRBV20-1, with D possibly TRBD2 on 6 matching bases. The V end lost 3 bases, the J end lost 4 bases, and 13 bases lay between the germline ends. In germline, CDR1 is DFQATT, CDR2 SNEGSKA (reference sequence). The CDR3 contains 14 residues. This CDR3 is CSASSSGFYNEQFF. For the CDR3, the DNA is TGCAGTGCTAGTTCCAGCGGGTTTTACAATGAGCAGTTCTTC.

The V and J genes are TRBV3-1 (or the pseudogene TRBV3-2) and TRBJ1-6, with 7 bases aligning to TRBD1. The CDR3 extends over 16 amino acids. Germline V CDR1 and CDR2: LGHDT, YNNKEL (reference sequence). V dropped 0 bases and J dropped 8; count of bases not matched to a gene: 7. CDR3 protein: CASSQEYGTVYSPLHF. CDR3 DNA sequence: TGTGCCAGCAGCCAAGAATACGGGACAGTTTATTCACCCCTCCACTTT.

The J gene is TRBJ1-2, the V gene TRBV14; no firm D call. Trimming left V 1 base short and J 4 bases short, with 10 bases between. The CDR3 runs 14 residues. CDR1 is SGHDN and CDR2 is FVKESK in the germline V gene. DNA for the CDR3: TGTGCCAGCAGCCAAGGTTCTCTAACCTATGGCTACACCTTC. Protein product: CASSQGSLTYGYTF.

This clone was recorded once. The chain uses TRBV24-1 and TRBJ2-1, with TRBD2 identical over 13 bases. Trimming cost V 4 bases and J 5 bases; bases outside gene matches: 7. Germline V gene lookup returns CDR1 KGHDR and CDR2 SFDVKD. The CDR3 runs 17 residues. The CDR3 DNA follows: TGTGCCACCAGTGACCCCCTCGGGACTAGCGGGAACAATGAGCAGTTCTTC. Translated, it gives CATSDPLGTSGNNEQFF.

In DNA, the CDR3 is TGTGCCAGCAGCTTTACTAGCGGCTATGAGCAGTTCTTC. Translation gives CASSFTSGYEQFF. The chain couples TRBV5-4 to TRBJ2-1; 8 bases line up with TRBD2. The CDR3 runs 13 residues. The junction had 3 bases not matched to a gene; V was cut back by 2 bases and J by 8 bases. Germline V lookup: CDR1 SGHNT, CDR2 YYREEE (reference sequence).

The chain couples TRBV29-1 to TRBJ1-1, with D possibly being TRBD1 (6 bases). The ends were cut back, 8 bases at V and 0 bases at J, with 16 bases in the middle. The CDR3 length is 14 residues. Looked up from germline, CDR1 is SQVTM and CDR2 is ANQGSEA. The CDR3 DNA reads as TGCAGCCTTAAGAGGGGGTCTTTGAACACTGAAGCTTTCTTT. It encodes CSLKRGSLNTEAFF.

The chain combines TRBV7-9 with TRBJ1-1; D remains ambiguous. The CDR3 loop spans 12 amino acids. V gave up 0 bases and J gave up 7 bases, with 6 bases separating them. The germline gives CDR1 SEHNR, CDR2 FQNEAQ (reference sequence). The CDR3 sequence is CASSLADNEAFF. Written as DNA, the CDR3 is TGTGCCAGCAGCTTAGCAGACAATGAAGCTTTCTTT.

As concerns this clone: A much larger clone differs by one base, so this may be a read error. The chain is built from TRBV4-2 and TRBJ1-5, with D maybe TRBD1 (6 bases). V was clipped by 5 bases and J by 1 base, with 9 bases between them. Germline V CDR1 and CDR2: LGHNA, YNFKEQ. CDR3 length: 14 residues. The CDR3 DNA reads as TGTGCCAGCAGCTTAGGACAGAGCAATCAGCCCCAGCATTTT. The encoded protein is CASSLGQSNQPQHF.

The chain recombines TRBV21-1 with TRBJ1-5; the table gives TRBD1 as D, unverified against the DNA. TRBV21-1 is given as a pseudogene. The CDR3 loop spans 14 amino acids. The CDR3 sequence: CASRGHPSNQPQHF. CDR3 coding DNA: TGTGCCAGCCGAGGACACCCTAGCAATCAGCCCCAGCATTTT.

Remarks on this clone: The same CDR3 arises from other DNA sequences in this sample as well. J is TRBJ2-1 and V is TRBV19; the match to TRBD2 covers 9 bases. Unmatched junction bases numbered 7, after V lost 7 bases and J lost 3 bases. The CDR3 extends over 15 amino acids. Germline V lookup: CDR1 LNHDA, CDR2 SQIVND (reference sequence). Here the CDR3 reads CASTPGSGSYNEQFF. The CDR3 DNA reads TGTGCCAGTACCCCGGGTAGCGGGAGCTACAATGAGCAGTTCTTC. Full variable domain (missing parts from reference TRBV19 and TRBJ2-1): DGGITQSPKYLFRKEGQNVTLSCEQNLNHDAMYWYRQDPGQGLRLIYYSQIVNDFQKGDIAEGYSVSREKKESFPLTVTSAQKNPTAFYLCASTPGSGSYNEQFFGPGTRLTVL.

The rearrangement joins TRBV5-5 to TRBJ2-1, with D possibly being TRBD1 (6 bases). Trimming took off 0 bases at V and 8 bases at J, with 12 bases between the two ends. The germline CDR1 and CDR2 sequences are SGHKS and YYEKEE (reference sequence). The CDR3 extends over 14 amino acids. The CDR3 coding sequence is TGTGCCAGCAGCTTGGTGGACAGTGGGTATGAGCAGTTCTTC. It codes for CASSLVDSGYEQFF.

The chain is built from TRBV3-1 (or the pseudogene TRBV3-2) and TRBJ2-7, with TRBD2 as a possible D gene (5 bases). Germline assignment: CDR1 LGHDT and CDR2 YNNKEL (reference sequence). Trimming cost V 2 bases and J 0 bases, with 11 bases left between them. This CDR3 region has 15 residues. CDR3 in DNA: TGTGCCAGCAGCCAACCCGGCCTAGCCTCCTACGAGCAGTACTTC. It codes for CASSQPGLASYEQYF.